Below, 25 T cell receptor beta chains from the same sample are listed, as sequenced in a study of blood T cell repertoires in COVID-19 (TCRdb year 2020). The library was prepared using the immunoSEQ multiplex PCR assay. TCRdb re-hosts the immuneACCESS table, in-frame sequences only. Its copies lack some clones; in the studies checked, an unresolved V gene accounts for under half of them, and the cause for the rest is not known. The sample records 240,000 or so clones, roughly 90% of which are singletons. The top ten constitute 6% to 9% of the sample. Sequencing was performed on peripheral blood. The receptor set was obtained from a man in his sixties who had recovered from COVID-19.

The V and J genes are TRBV5-1 and TRBJ2-1; TRBD2 agrees at 11 bases. V gave up 3 bases and J gave up 0 bases; unmatched junction bases: 11. The V gene's germline CDR1 is SGHRS and CDR2 YFSETQ. This CDR3 contains 19 residues. The CDR3 is CASSSPGTSGFLSYNEQFF. The CDR3 DNA sequence: TGCGCCAGCAGCTCACCCGGGACTAGCGGATTCCTCTCCTACAATGAGCAGTTCTTC.

The rearrangement joins TRBV6-6 to TRBJ1-6; 11 nucleotides line up with TRBD1. CDR3 length: 16 residues. Germline V gene lookup returns CDR1 MNHNY and CDR2 SVGAGI (reference sequence). Germline trimming cut 6 bases from V and 3 bases from J; bases unmatched to any gene: 4. CDR3 nucleotides: TGTGCCAGCAGATCCGGGACAGGGGGCTATAATTCACCCCTCCACTTT. Encoded protein: CASRSGTGGYNSPLHF.

This clone was counted between two and nine times. The same CDR3 arises from other DNA sequences in this sample as well. The chain combines TRBV10-2 with TRBJ1-4; maybe TRBD1 (5 bases). Between the trimmed V and J ends, which lost 2 bases and 7 bases, there was a span of 5 bases. The CDR3 covers 12 residues. Germline loops: CDR1 WSHSY, CDR2 SAAADI. The CDR3 nucleotides read TGCGCCAGCAGTGAGCAGGGTGAAAAACTGTTTTTT. Protein product: CASSEQGEKLFF.

This chain connects TRBV9 to TRBJ2-3; TRBD2 aligns across 15 bases. This CDR3 region has 16 residues. Germline V gene data show CDR1 as SGDLS and CDR2 as YYNGEE. Germline trimming cut 4 bases from V and 5 bases from J; bases unmatched to any gene: 5. CDR3 sequence: CASSLGLAGGRDTQYF. The CDR3 region has the DNA TGTGCCAGCAGCCTCGGACTAGCGGGGGGGCGAGATACGCAGTATTTT.

V gene TRBV2 combines with J gene TRBJ1-3; D not resolved. Trimming removed 4 bases at V and 2 bases at J, with 9 bases between. Germline V gene data show CDR1 as SNHLY and CDR2 as FYNNEI. The CDR3 extends over 14 amino acids. DNA of the CDR3: TGTGCCAGCAGTGTTGGAGGTCCTGGAAACACCATATATTTT. This sequence encodes CASSVGGPGNTIYF.

The chain combines TRBV19 with TRBJ1-1, with a weak D call TRBD1 (6 bases). The CDR3 covers 17 residues. V lost 5 bases, J lost 2 bases, and 21 bases lay in between. The germline V gene encodes CDR1 LNHDA and CDR2 SQIVND (reference sequence). In DNA form, the CDR3 reads TGTGCCAGTAGTCCAACCCCACCCGACAGGTCAAACACTGAAGCTTTCTTT. It is translated as CASSPTPPDRSNTEAFF.

The chain links TRBV5-1 to TRBJ1-2; 9 nucleotides match TRBD1. V shed 3 bases, J shed 3 bases, and the junction held 3 bases outside the gene matches. Germline V gives CDR1 SGHRS, CDR2 YFSETQ. The CDR3 consists of 14 residues. Here the CDR3 DNA reads TGCGCCAGCAGCTATAGGACAGGGGACTATGGCTACACCTTC. Amino acid sequence: CASSYRTGDYGYTF. Full variable domain (missing parts from reference TRBV5-1 and TRBJ1-2): KAGVTQTPRYLIKTRGQQVTLSCSPISGHRSVSWYQQTPGQGLQFLFEYFSETQRNKGNFPGRFSGRQFSNSRSEMNVSTLELGDSALYLCASSYRTGDYGYTFGSGTRLTVV.

The chain is built from TRBV5-1 and TRBJ2-2; 10 nucleotides align to TRBD2. The CDR3 is 16 amino acids. The germline CDR1 and CDR2 sequences are SGHRS and YFSETQ. V lost 4 bases and J lost 4; bases outside the gene matches: 7. CDR3 in amino acids: CASSATSGVGTGELFF. The CDR3 DNA reads TGCGCCAGCAGCGCCACTAGCGGGGTCGGCACCGGGGAGCTGTTTTTT.

The J gene is TRBJ2-1, the V gene TRBV15; 10 bases agree with TRBD2. Germline CDR1 and CDR2: LNHNV and YYDKDF (reference sequence). Germline trimming cut 5 bases from V and 7 bases from J; bases unmatched to any gene: 8. This CDR3 comprises 15 residues. Written as DNA, the CDR3 is TGTGCCACCAGCGGGAGCGGGGGGGCCGAGAATGAGCAGTTCTTC. It translates to CATSGSGGAENEQFF.

This clone was counted a single time. The chain joins TRBV7-2 to TRBJ1-1, with a possible D match to TRBD1 (5 bases). In germline, CDR1 is SGHTA, CDR2 FQGNSA. There are 14 residues in the CDR3. Trimming cost V 1 base and J 3 bases, with 9 bases left between them. CDR3 sequence reads: CASSLGWTYTEAFF. In nucleotides, the CDR3 is TGTGCCAGCAGCTTAGGATGGACATACACTGAAGCTTTCTTT.

This rearrangement joins TRBV5-1 to TRBJ2-3; tentative D call: TRBD2 (5 bases). Trimming took off 4 bases at V and 0 bases at J, with 30 bases between the two ends. CDR1 and CDR2 from the germline V gene are SGHRS and YFSETQ. The CDR3 contains 21 residues. CDR3 sequence (DNA): TGCGCCAGCAGCCGATTAGGAATTTCGTCTCGGGGTAAATCTAGCACAGATACGCAGTATTTT. The encoded protein is CASSRLGISSRGKSSTDTQYF.

The genes are TRBV30 and TRBJ2-2; 7 nucleotides agree with TRBD2. The CDR3 contains 16 residues. From germline, CDR1 is GTSNPN and CDR2 SVGIG (reference sequence). The CDR3 here is CAGGGLSTLNTGELFF. Written as DNA, the CDR3 is TGTGCGGGTGGGGGACTAAGTACACTGAACACCGGGGAGCTGTTTTTT.

The J gene is TRBJ1-1, the V gene TRBV12-5; D may be TRBD1 (6 bases). The CDR3 totals 15 residues. Trimming left V 6 bases short and J 2 bases short, with 16 bases between. The germline CDR1 and CDR2 sequences are LGHNT and FRNRAP. The CDR3 reads CASGPRGGFNTEAFF. CDR3 DNA sequence: TGTGCTAGTGGCCCCCGCGGGGGCTTTAACACTGAAGCTTTCTTT.

This chain connects TRBV25-1 to TRBJ1-4; TRBD1 might be the D (5 bases). Germline assignment: CDR1 MGHDK and CDR2 SYGVNS. CDR3 size: 15 residues. The V end lost 2 bases, the J end lost 11 bases, and 18 bases lay between the germline ends. The DNA of the CDR3 is TGTGCCAGCAGTGAAGTAGGGACGGGGAGGGAGAAACTGTTTTTT. It specifies CASSEVGTGREKLFF.

V is TRBV28 and J is TRBJ2-7, with TRBD2 as a possible D gene (5 bases). The germline V and J ends were trimmed by 4 bases and 3 bases, with 16 bases remaining between them. Germline V lookup: CDR1 MDHEN, CDR2 SYDVKM. This CDR3 region has 15 residues. CDR3 coding DNA: TGTGCCAGCAGTTATGTGGGAGCGGAAGGCTACGAGCAGTACTTC. Its translation: CASSYVGAEGYEQYF.

This chain joins TRBV29-1 and TRBJ2-1; 7 bases agree with TRBD1. V trimming: 8 bases; J trimming: 0 bases; junction bases outside the gene matches: 7. CDR1 is SQVTM, CDR2 ANQGSEA, per germline. CDR3 length equals 14 residues. Here the CDR3 reads CSYRPGGSYNEQFF. CDR3 DNA: TGCAGCTACCGACCAGGGGGCTCCTACAATGAGCAGTTCTTC.

The V call is TRBV5-4, the J call TRBJ2-3; 8 bases align to TRBD2. The CDR3 has 15 residues. Germline CDR1 is SGHNT and CDR2 is YYREEE (reference sequence). The trim removed 4 bases at V and 3 bases at J, leaving 7 bases unmatched. In nucleotides, the CDR3 is TGTGCCAGCAGCCCGGCGGTAGCGGGAACAGATACGCAGTATTTT. It codes for CASSPAVAGTDTQYF.

The rearrangement joins TRBV6-5 to TRBJ2-1; D possibly corresponds to TRBD1 (5 bases). Germline values: CDR1 MNHEY, CDR2 SVGAGI. The CDR3 extends over 13 amino acids. Trimming removed 3 bases at V and 9 bases at J, with 12 bases between. CDR3 loop: CASSYGPGPEQFF. Written as DNA, the CDR3 is TGTGCCAGCAGTTATGGGCCAGGGCCTGAGCAGTTCTTC.

The chain uses TRBV27 and TRBJ2-7; 7 bases are a match to TRBD1. The CDR3 has 16 amino acids. Trimming removed 0 bases from V and 2 bases from J; junction bases left unmatched: 7. Germline V gene sequence: CDR1 MNHEY, CDR2 SMNVEV (reference sequence). The CDR3 loop is CASSLSSAGGTYEQYV. As DNA, the CDR3 is TGTGCCAGCAGTTTATCGTCGGCAGGGGGTACCTACGAGCAGTACGTC.

The gene calls are TRBV19 and TRBJ1-4, with TRBD1 identical over 7 bases. Trimming at V came to 4 bases and at J to 6 bases, leaving 8 bases not matched to a gene. Germline CDR1 and CDR2: LNHDA and SQIVND (reference sequence). CDR3 size: 15 residues. CDR3 sequence: CASSKRQGGDEKLFF. The CDR3 nucleotides are TGTGCCAGTAGTAAAAGACAGGGCGGCGATGAAAAACTGTTTTTT. Together with reference TRBV19 and TRBJ1-4, the CDR3 gives the full variable domain: DGGITQSPKYLFRKEGQNVTLSCEQNLNHDAMYWYRQDPGQGLRLIYYSQIVNDFQKGDIAEGYSVSREKKESFPLTVTSAQKNPTAFYLCASSKRQGGDEKLFFGSGTQLSVL.

The genes are TRBV6-2 or TRBV6-3 and TRBJ1-4; D remains ambiguous. Germline assignment: CDR1 MNHEY and CDR2 SVGEGT. The CDR3 contains 15 residues. V shed 6 bases and J shed 1 base, with 12 bases lying between them. The CDR3 region has the DNA TGTGCCAGCAGCCTCCAAATCGGAACTAATGAAAAACTGTTTTTT. It encodes CASSLQIGTNEKLFF.

The rearrangement uses TRBV28 and TRBJ1-5, with TRBD1 identical over 7 bases. V lost 1 base and J lost 9; bases outside the gene matches: 6. The CDR3 runs 14 residues. Germline lookup yields CDR1 MDHEN and CDR2 SYDVKM. The CDR3 region has the DNA TGTGCCAGCAGTTTATCCCAACAGGGGAGGCCCCAGCATTTT. Its translation: CASSLSQQGRPQHF.

The chain is built from TRBV20-1 and TRBJ2-3; a weak D match, TRBD1 (5 bases). The CDR3 runs 14 residues. CDR1 and CDR2 from the germline V gene are DFQATT and SNEGSKA (reference sequence). V lost 3 bases and J lost 3, with 13 bases in between. CDR3 residues: CSASRGFVTDTQYF. DNA for the CDR3: TGCAGTGCTAGTAGGGGCTTTGTGACAGATACGCAGTATTTT.

The chain carries TRBV14 and TRBJ2-3, with D possibly being TRBD2 (6 bases). V was shortened by 6 bases and J by 0 bases, with 16 bases between the two germline ends. The CDR3 is 16 amino acids. Germline values: CDR1 SGHDN, CDR2 FVKESK. The CDR3 sequence: CASRRTGTPSTDTQYF. The CDR3 DNA sequence: TGTGCCAGCAGGAGGACCGGGACTCCTAGCACAGATACGCAGTATTTT.

The rearrangement joins TRBV9 to TRBJ1-1, with 9 bases matching TRBD1. Germline assignment: CDR1 SGDLS and CDR2 YYNGEE. The V gene end was trimmed by 4 bases and the J gene end by 4 bases; junction bases not matched to a gene: 8. The CDR3 extends over 15 amino acids. The CDR3 sequence: CASSPQTGGITEAFF. The CDR3 coding sequence is TGTGCCAGCAGCCCCCAAACAGGGGGCATCACTGAAGCTTTCTTT.